This TCR beta chain derives from a study of CD8 T cells in ankylosing spondylitis (dated by TCRdb to 2017 to 2019). As for the study more broadly: The study profiled T cell receptor beta repertoires in healthy donors and ankylosing spondylitis patients to find disease-linked TCR variants. Peripheral blood was sampled, and synovial fluid was also collected from ankylosing spondylitis patients. The full study cohort was made up of 25 to 30 ankylosing spondylitis patients and about a hundred healthy donors. On the study overall, not on this receptor specifically: Blood from ankylosing spondylitis patients appeared to be characterized by a TCR beta motif made up of eight highly homologous amino acid variants. In peripheral blood, the disease-linked clones were found at relatively low frequencies and had a CD8+ phenotype. Some of the motif variants had been reported before in the synovial fluid and blood of reactive arthritis patients, a finding that suggests common disease-initiation mechanisms. The disease-linked clones were reported to be significantly enriched in matched synovial fluid samples from ankylosing spondylitis patients.

Sequences DFQATT (CDR1) and SNEGSKA (CDR2) are obtained from the germline V gene (reference sequence). The CDR3 goes from the cysteine to the phenylalanine over 14 residues. The read is trimmed to its CDR3 DNA, 42 bases read in frame from base 1. The junction shows trimming of 3 bases on V and 5 bases on J, and the gene matches do not reach 6 bases of it. The sequencer was an Illumina HiSeq 2500. Quantitative 5'-RACE with molecular barcodes was used to prepare TCR beta libraries. Under the source paper's analysis protocol: To identify disease-linked TCR variants, a new computational method was used, one built on a probabilistic model of VDJ rearrangement. TCRdb reworked the public reads: Q25 trimming with fastp, MiXCR clone assembly, productive beta chains retained. Each record represents a unique CDR3 protein, reported with the most common genes and DNA among its rows. TCRdb, not the authors, supplied the V and J calls. This sample comprises 650,000 to 800,000 distinct CDR3 sequences, roughly 20% of them detected only once. Of the sample, around a fifth is held by the ten largest clones.

This clonotype appeared a few times. Its antigen is currently not known. Base qualities are missing; no much larger clone stands one base away. The chain employs TRBV20-1 and TRBJ2-5; 10 junctional bases match TRBD2. Sequences were obtained from blood, either unsorted or a sorted T cell fraction (not recorded which). The TCR was taken from a male donor with ankylosing spondylitis. CDR3 reads: CSASDSGGFETQYF. The nucleotides are TGCAGTGCTAGTGATAGCGGGGGGTTTGAGACCCAGTACTTC.